This TCR beta chain was recorded in a study of blood T cell repertoires in COVID-19. The wider study: Sites across the United States, Italy and Spain contributed samples from acute and convalescent COVID-19. PBMCs, B-cell-depleted T cells, or T cells were the source of the cDNA or gDNA that made up the material.

Per germline, CDR1 SGHRS and CDR2 YFSETQ. The length of the CDR3 is 16 residues. V lost 5 bases, J lost 6 bases, and 18 bases lay in between. Under the authors' procedure: Estimation of nucleated cell counts relied on the amplification of reference gene primers. Sequenced by immunoSEQ multiplex PCR; TCRdb stores in-frame clones only, minus some. That table gives V, J and clone size, and the DNA gave D and trimming. This table has approximately 100,000 clones, about four fifths appearing once. Source material: peripheral blood. The rearrangement uses TRBV5-1 and TRBJ1-6; D is perhaps TRBD1 (6 bases). This TCR came from a man aged 55-75 years with acute or convalescent COVID-19. The CDR3 coding sequence is TGCGCCAGCAGGCCCCCCGGAGGACAGATTAATTCACCCCTCCACTTT. It translates to CASRPPGGQINSPLHF.